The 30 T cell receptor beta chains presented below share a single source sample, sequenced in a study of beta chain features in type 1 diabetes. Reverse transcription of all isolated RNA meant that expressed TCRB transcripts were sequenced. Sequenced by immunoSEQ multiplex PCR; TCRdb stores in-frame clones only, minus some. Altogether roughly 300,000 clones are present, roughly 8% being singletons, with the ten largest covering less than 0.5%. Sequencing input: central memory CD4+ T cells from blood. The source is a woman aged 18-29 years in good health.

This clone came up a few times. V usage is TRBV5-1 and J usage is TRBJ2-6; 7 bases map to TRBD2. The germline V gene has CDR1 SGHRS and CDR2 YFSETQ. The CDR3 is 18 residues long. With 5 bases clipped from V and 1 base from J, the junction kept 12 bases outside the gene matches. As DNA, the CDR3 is TGCGCCAGCAGTTCGGGACTACCACGATCGTCTGGGGCCAACGTCCTGACTTTC. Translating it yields CASSSGLPRSSGANVLTF.

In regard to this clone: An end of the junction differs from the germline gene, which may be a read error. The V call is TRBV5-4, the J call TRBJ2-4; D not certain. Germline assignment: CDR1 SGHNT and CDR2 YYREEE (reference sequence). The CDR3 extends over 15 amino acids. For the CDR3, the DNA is TGCGCCAGCAGCCAAGATCAGGAGCGAGGCCACATTCAGTACTTC. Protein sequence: CASSQDQERGHIQYF. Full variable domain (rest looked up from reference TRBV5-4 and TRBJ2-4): ETGVTQSPTHLIKTRGQQVTLRCSSQSGHNTVSWYQQALGQGPQFIFQYYREEENGRGNFPPRFSGLQFPNYSSELNVNALELDDSALYLCASSQDQERGHIQYFGAGTRLSVL.

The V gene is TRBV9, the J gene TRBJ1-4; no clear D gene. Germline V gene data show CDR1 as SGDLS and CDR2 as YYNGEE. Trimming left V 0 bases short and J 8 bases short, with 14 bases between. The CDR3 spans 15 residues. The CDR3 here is CASSVGHEAWEKLFF. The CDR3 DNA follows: TGTGCCAGCAGCGTAGGTCACGAAGCTTGGGAAAAACTGTTTTTT.

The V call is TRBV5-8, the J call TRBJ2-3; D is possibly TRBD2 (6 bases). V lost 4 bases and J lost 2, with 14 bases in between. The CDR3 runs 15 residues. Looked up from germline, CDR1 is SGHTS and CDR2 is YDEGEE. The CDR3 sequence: CASSEGLQSTDTQYF. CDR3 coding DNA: TGTGCCAGCAGCGAGGGACTCCAGTCCACAGATACGCAGTATTTT.

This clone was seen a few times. In nucleotides, the CDR3 is TGTGCCAGCAGTAGCCCCATCCAAGAGACCCAGTACTTC. Protein product: CASSSPIQETQYF. This sequence joins TRBV25-1 and TRBJ2-5; D is uncertain. This CDR3 has 13 amino acids. The V end lost 5 bases, the J end lost 1 base, and 8 bases lay between the germline ends. The germline V gene encodes CDR1 MGHDK and CDR2 SYGVNS.

The CDR3 spells CASSLFDEQFF. The DNA of the CDR3 is TGTGCCAGCAGTTTATTTGATGAGCAGTTCTTC. J is TRBJ2-1 and V is TRBV28; unclear D gene. Germline assignment: CDR1 MDHEN and CDR2 SYDVKM. The CDR3 covers 11 residues. V was shortened by 1 base and J by 8 bases, with 3 bases between the two germline ends. The full variable domain, rest sourced from reference TRBV28 and TRBJ2-1, is DVKVTQSSRYLVKRTGEKVFLECVQDMDHENMFWYRQDPGLGLRLIYFSYDVKMKEKGDIPEGYSVSREKKERFSLILESASTNQTSMYLCASSLFDEQFFGPGTRLTVL.

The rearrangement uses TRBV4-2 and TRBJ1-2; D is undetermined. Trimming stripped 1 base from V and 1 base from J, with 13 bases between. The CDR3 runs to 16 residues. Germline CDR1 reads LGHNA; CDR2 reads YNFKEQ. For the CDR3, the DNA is TGTGCCAGCAGCCAAGTGATGGGCGGATTTAACTATGGCTACACCTTC. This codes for CASSQVMGGFNYGYTF.

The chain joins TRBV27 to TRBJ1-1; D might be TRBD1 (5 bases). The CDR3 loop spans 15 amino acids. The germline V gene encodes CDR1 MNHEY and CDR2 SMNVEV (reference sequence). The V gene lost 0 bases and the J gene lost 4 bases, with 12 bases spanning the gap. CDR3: CASSLSFRQGTEAFF. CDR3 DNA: TGTGCCAGCAGTTTATCATTTCGGCAGGGCACTGAAGCTTTCTTT.

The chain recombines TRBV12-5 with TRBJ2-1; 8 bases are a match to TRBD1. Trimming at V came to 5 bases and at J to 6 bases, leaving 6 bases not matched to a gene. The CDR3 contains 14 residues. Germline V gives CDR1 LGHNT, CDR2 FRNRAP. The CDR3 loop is CASGLGQGPNEQFF. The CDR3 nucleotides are TGTGCTAGTGGTCTCGGACAGGGTCCCAATGAGCAGTTCTTC.

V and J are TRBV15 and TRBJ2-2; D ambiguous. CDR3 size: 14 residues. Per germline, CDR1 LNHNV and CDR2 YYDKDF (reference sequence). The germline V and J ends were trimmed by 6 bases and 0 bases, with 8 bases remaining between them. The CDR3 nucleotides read TGTGCCACCAGTAACCCGGCGAACACCGGGGAGCTGTTTTTT. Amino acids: CATSNPANTGELFF. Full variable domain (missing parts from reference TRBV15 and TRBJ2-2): DAMVIQNPRYQVTQFGKPVTLSCSQTLNHNVMYWYQQKSSQAPKLLFHYYDKDFNNEADTPDNFQSRRPNTSFCFLDIRSPGLGDTAMYLCATSNPANTGELFFGEGSRLTVL.

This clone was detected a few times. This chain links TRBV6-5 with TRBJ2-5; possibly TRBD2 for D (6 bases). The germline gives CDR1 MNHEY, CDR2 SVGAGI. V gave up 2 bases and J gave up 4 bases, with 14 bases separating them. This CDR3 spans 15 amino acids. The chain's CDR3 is CASSYRRGGGETQYF. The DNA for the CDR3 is TGTGCCAGCAGTTACCGCCGGGGAGGAGGAGAGACCCAGTACTTC.

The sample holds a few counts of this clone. Here the CDR3 reads CASSVNMDYDTQYF. CDR3 nucleotide sequence: TGTGCCAGCAGCGTAAATATGGACTATGATACGCAGTATTTT. The chain is built from TRBV9 and TRBJ2-3; TRBD2 might be the D (6 bases). V was cut by 1 base and J by 6 bases, with 12 bases left in between. The CDR3 is 14 amino acids. Germline CDR1 is SGDLS and CDR2 is YYNGEE.

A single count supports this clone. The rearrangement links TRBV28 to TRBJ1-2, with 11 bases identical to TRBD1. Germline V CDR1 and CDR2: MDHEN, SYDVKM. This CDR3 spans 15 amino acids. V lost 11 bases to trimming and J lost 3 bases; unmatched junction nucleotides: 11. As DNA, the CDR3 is TGTGCCCACAGGGACAGGGGGGTAGATGACTATGGCTACACCTTC. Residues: CAHRDRGVDDYGYTF.

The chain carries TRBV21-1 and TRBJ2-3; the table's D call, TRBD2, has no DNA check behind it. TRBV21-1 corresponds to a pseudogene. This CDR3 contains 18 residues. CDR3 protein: CASSPRTSGTSPTDTQYF. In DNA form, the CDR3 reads TGTGCCAGCAGCCCTCGGACTAGCGGGACATCCCCCACAGATACGCAGTATTTT.

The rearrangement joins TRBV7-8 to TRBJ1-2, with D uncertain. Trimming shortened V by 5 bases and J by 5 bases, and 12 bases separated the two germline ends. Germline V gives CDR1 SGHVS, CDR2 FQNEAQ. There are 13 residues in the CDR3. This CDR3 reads CASSQDVTYGYTF. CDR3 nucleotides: TGTGCCAGCAGCCAAGACGTAACGTATGGCTACACCTTC. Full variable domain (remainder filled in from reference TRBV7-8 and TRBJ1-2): GAGVSQSPRYKVAKRGQDVALRCDPISGHVSLFWYQQALGQGPEFLTYFQNEAQLDKSGLPSDRFFAERPEGSVSTLKIQRTQQEDSAVYLCASSQDVTYGYTFGSGTRLTVV.

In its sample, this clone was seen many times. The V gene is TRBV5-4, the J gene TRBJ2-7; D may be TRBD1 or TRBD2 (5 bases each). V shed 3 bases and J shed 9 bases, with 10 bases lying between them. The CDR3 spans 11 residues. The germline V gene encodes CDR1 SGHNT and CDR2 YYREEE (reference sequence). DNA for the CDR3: TGTGCCAGCAGCTCCGGGGACGGGCAGTACTTC. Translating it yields CASSSGDGQYF.

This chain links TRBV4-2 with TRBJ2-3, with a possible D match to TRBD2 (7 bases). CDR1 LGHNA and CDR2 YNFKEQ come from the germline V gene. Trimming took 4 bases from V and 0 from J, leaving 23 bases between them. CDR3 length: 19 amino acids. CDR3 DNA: TGTGCCAGCAGCCGAACAAACAGGGATAGACTAGCTAGCACAGATACGCAGTATTTT. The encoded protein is CASSRTNRDRLASTDTQYF.

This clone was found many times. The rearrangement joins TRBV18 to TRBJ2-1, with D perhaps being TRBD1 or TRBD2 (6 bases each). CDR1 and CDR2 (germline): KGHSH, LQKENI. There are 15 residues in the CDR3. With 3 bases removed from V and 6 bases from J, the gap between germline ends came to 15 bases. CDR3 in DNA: TGTGCCAGCTCACCGGGGGGCGGGATCTCCAATGAGCAGTTCTTC. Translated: CASSPGGGISNEQFF.

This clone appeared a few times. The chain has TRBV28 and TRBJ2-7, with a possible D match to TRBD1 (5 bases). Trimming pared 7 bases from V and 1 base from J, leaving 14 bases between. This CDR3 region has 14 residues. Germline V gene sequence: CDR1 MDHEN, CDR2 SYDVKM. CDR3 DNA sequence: TGTGCCAGCAAGGGTCTTTCAGGGTCCTACGAGCAGTACTTC. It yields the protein CASKGLSGSYEQYF.

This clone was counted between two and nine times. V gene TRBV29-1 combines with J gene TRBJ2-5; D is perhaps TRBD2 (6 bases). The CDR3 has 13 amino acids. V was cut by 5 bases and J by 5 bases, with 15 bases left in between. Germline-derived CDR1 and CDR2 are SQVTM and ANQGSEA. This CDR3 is CSVLPHRGETQYF. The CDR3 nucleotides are TGCAGCGTTCTACCCCACCGGGGGGAGACCCAGTACTTC.

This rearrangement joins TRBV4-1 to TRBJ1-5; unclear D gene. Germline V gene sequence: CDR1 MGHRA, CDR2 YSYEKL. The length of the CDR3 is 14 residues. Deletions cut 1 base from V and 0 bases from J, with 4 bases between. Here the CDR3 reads CASSQVYSNQPQHF. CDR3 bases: TGCGCCAGCAGCCAAGTTTATAGCAATCAGCCCCAGCATTTT.

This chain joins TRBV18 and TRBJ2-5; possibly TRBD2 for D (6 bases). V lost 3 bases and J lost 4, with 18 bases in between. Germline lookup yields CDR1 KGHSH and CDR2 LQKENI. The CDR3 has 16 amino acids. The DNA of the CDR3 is TGTGCCAGCTCACCGACCGGGACTTCCTACCGAGAGACCCAGTACTTC. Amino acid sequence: CASSPTGTSYRETQYF.

CDR3 sequence: CASSPLGGQGPNEKLFF. The CDR3 DNA sequence: TGTGCCAGCAGCCCTCTCGGCGGACAGGGGCCTAATGAAAAACTGTTTTTT. V is TRBV7-9 and J is TRBJ1-4, with 9 bases identical to TRBD1. The J segment lost 3 bases and the V segment lost 5 bases, leaving 10 bases of the junction unmatched. The length of the CDR3 is 17 residues. Per germline, CDR1 SEHNR and CDR2 FQNEAQ (reference sequence).

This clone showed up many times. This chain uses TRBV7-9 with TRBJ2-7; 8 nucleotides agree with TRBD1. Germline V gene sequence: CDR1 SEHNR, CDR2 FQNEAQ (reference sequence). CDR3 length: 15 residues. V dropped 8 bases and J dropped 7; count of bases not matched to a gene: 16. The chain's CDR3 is CASAKSSGTGGEQYF. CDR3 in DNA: TGTGCCAGCGCGAAATCCTCCGGGACAGGTGGGGAGCAGTACTTC.

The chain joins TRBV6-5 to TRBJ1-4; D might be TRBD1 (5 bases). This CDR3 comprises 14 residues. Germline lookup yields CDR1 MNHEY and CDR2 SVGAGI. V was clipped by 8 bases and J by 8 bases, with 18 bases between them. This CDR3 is CASGTTGEGEKLFF. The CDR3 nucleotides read TGTGCCAGCGGAACAACAGGCGAAGGGGAAAAACTGTTTTTT.

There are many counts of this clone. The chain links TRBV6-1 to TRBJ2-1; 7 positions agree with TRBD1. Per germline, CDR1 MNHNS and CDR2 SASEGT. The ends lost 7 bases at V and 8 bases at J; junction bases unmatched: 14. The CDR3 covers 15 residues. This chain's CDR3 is CASIHPGQNFDEQFF. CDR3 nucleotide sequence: TGTGCCAGCATACATCCGGGACAGAACTTCGATGAGCAGTTCTTC.

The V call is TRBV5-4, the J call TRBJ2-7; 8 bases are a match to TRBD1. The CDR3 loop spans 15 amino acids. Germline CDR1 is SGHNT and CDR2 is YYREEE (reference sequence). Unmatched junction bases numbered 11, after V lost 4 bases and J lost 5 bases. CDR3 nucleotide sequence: TGTGCCAGCAGCCAAAAGGGACAGGAGGGCCACGAGCAGTACTTC. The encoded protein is CASSQKGQEGHEQYF.

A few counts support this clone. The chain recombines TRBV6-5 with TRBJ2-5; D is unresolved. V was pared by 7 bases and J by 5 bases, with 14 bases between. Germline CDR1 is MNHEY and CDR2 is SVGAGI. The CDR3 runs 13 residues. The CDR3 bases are TGTGCCAGCACCCCGAGTGGTGCGGAGACCCAGTACTTC. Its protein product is CASTPSGAETQYF.

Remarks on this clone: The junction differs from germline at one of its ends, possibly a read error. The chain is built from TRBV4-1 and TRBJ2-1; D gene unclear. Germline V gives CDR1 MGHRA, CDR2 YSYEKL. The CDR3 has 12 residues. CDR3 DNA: TGTGCCAGCAGCCACGAGAACAATGAGCAGTTCTTC. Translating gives CASSHENNEQFF.

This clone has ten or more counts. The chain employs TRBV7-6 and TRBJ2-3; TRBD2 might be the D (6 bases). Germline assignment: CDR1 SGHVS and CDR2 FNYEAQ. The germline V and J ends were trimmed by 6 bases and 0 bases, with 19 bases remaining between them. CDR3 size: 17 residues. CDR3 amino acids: CASSFSAGRRSTDTQYF. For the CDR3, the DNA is TGTGCCAGCAGTTTTTCGGCGGGGCGTAGGAGCACAGATACGCAGTATTTT.